These 32 T cell receptor beta chains came from one sample sequenced in a study of siplizumab effects on memory and regulatory T cells. TCRdb keeps only in-frame clones here, not all; method: immunoSEQ multiplex PCR. The profile shows tens of thousands of clones, about 89% of them singletons. The specimen sequenced was CD8+ T cells sorted from blood. The receptors shown here come from a human donor in good health.

V gene TRBV5-8 combines with J gene TRBJ2-1, with D possibly called TRBD1 or TRBD2 (6 bases each). V lost 4 bases to trimming and J lost 4 bases, with 15 bases between them. The CDR3 runs 15 residues. Germline V lookup: CDR1 SGHTS, CDR2 YDEGEE. CDR3 bases: TGTGCCAGCAGCGGAGGGGGAAAATATTACAATGAGCAGTTCTTC. Protein product: CASSGGGKYYNEQFF.

V usage is TRBV5-5 and J usage is TRBJ2-7, with D possibly TRBD2 on 5 matching bases. The CDR3 runs to 15 residues. Trimming shortened V by 4 bases and J by 1 base, and 15 bases separated the two germline ends. Germline CDR1 is SGHKS and CDR2 is YYEKEE (reference sequence). The CDR3 nucleotides are TGTGCCAGCAGCGTACTAGAAATCAAATCCTACGAGCAGTACTTC. Translated: CASSVLEIKSYEQYF.

This chain uses TRBV4-1 with TRBJ2-5, with TRBD2 matching over 7 bases. Germline lookup yields CDR1 MGHRA and CDR2 YSYEKL. The ends lost 3 bases at V and 7 bases at J; junction bases unmatched: 8. The CDR3 is 14 amino acids. The CDR3 protein is CASSHSGTGGTQYF. The CDR3 DNA reads TGCGCCAGCAGCCATAGTGGGACGGGGGGGACCCAGTACTTC.

The CDR3 loop is CASSQGQGAGETQYF. The CDR3 DNA sequence: TGTGCCAGCAGCCAGGGACAGGGGGCAGGGGAGACCCAGTACTTC. V gene TRBV27 combines with J gene TRBJ2-5, with 12 bases matching TRBD1. CDR1 is MNHEY, CDR2 SMNVEV, per germline (reference sequence). The CDR3 length is 15 residues. Trimming took 6 bases from V and 5 from J; bases not matched to a gene: 7.

This clone appeared a few times. The chain combines TRBV6-4 with TRBJ2-1, with 10 bases fitting TRBD2. The V gene's germline CDR1 is MRHNA and CDR2 SNTAGT. V trimming: 5 bases; J trimming: 1 base; junction bases outside the gene matches: 11. This CDR3 is built from 18 residues. CDR3 sequence: CASSPTSGTDYSYNEQFF. The DNA for the CDR3 is TGTGCCAGCAGTCCTACTAGCGGGACTGATTATTCCTACAATGAGCAGTTCTTC.

The chain carries TRBV6-1 and TRBJ2-4; D is perhaps TRBD2 (5 bases). The CDR3 length is 15 residues. The V end was cut by 2 bases, the J end by 7 bases, with 15 bases between. Germline lookup yields CDR1 MNHNS and CDR2 SASEGT. The CDR3 DNA is TGTGCCAGCAGTGAATGGGTGGGAGTAGGGAACATTCAGTACTTC. This sequence encodes CASSEWVGVGNIQYF.

The genes are TRBV11-2 and TRBJ2-7; TRBD2 agrees at 12 bases. The CDR3 covers 15 residues. Germline trimming cut 4 bases from V and 4 bases from J; bases unmatched to any gene: 5. Germline-derived CDR1 and CDR2 are SGHAT and FQNNGV. CDR3 in DNA: TGTGCCAGCAGCTCCAGACTAGCGGGGGAGTACGAGCAGTACTTC. Its translation is CASSSRLAGEYEQYF.

The CDR3 loop reads CASSLLGGDTEAFF. Written as DNA, the CDR3 is TGTGCCAGCAGCTTATTGGGTGGGGACACTGAAGCTTTCTTT. This chain links TRBV7-9 with TRBJ1-1; D unresolved. The length of the CDR3 is 14 residues. Trimming took 2 bases from V and 3 from J, leaving 10 bases between them. The germline V gene has CDR1 SEHNR and CDR2 FQNEAQ (reference sequence).

The chain recombines TRBV6-5 with TRBJ2-3, with D possibly matching TRBD2 (7 bases). The CDR3 totals 15 residues. Germline V gives CDR1 MNHEY, CDR2 SVGAGI. Trimming stripped 6 bases from V and 5 bases from J, with 18 bases between. In nucleotides, the CDR3 is TGTGCCAGCAGGGCCTCGGGGGGCCGGGTAGATACGCAGTATTTT. Amino acid sequence: CASRASGGRVDTQYF.

This rearrangement joins TRBV2 to TRBJ2-3; no clear D. The V and J ends lost 5 bases and 2 bases respectively, with 8 bases between them. The CDR3 is made up of 13 amino acids. CDR1 and CDR2 (germline): SNHLY, FYNNEI. The CDR3 DNA reads as TGTGCCAGCAGTAGACTCCCCACAGATACGCAGTATTTT. Encoded protein: CASSRLPTDTQYF.

This chain joins TRBV6-6 and TRBJ2-7, with D possibly called TRBD1 or TRBD2 (5 bases each). There are 13 residues in the CDR3. Per the germline V gene, CDR1 is MNHNY and CDR2 is SVGAGI (reference sequence). The V end was cut by 2 bases, the J end by 4 bases, with 9 bases between. CDR3 residues: CASSYPGLYEQYF. The CDR3 nucleotides read TGTGCCAGCAGTTACCCGGGGCTATACGAGCAGTACTTC.

The chain recombines TRBV27 with TRBJ2-1; 8 bases match TRBD2. CDR1 and CDR2 (germline): MNHEY, SMNVEV (reference sequence). The J segment lost 4 bases and the V segment lost 7 bases, leaving 6 bases of the junction unmatched. The CDR3 runs to 14 residues. In DNA form, the CDR3 reads TGTGCCAGCAAGGTCCGGGGGGGATACAATGAGCAGTTCTTC. Amino acids: CASKVRGGYNEQFF.

This chain connects TRBV27 to TRBJ2-3; either TRBD1 or TRBD2 may supply D (7 bases each). The germline gives CDR1 MNHEY, CDR2 SMNVEV (reference sequence). The CDR3 is made up of 15 amino acids. V was cut by 6 bases and J by 1 base, with 14 bases left in between. For the CDR3, the DNA is TGTGCCAGCAGGGGAGGGACAGCCCGCACAGATACGCAGTATTTT. Residues: CASRGGTARTDTQYF.

This rearrangement joins TRBV5-1 to TRBJ2-1; D gene unclear. Per germline, CDR1 SGHRS and CDR2 YFSETQ. CDR3 length: 12 amino acids. Deletions cut 2 bases from V and 6 bases from J, with 6 bases between. The CDR3 reads CASSLLGNEQFF. Written as DNA, the CDR3 is TGCGCCAGCAGCTTACTCGGCAATGAGCAGTTCTTC.

V usage is TRBV12-5 and J usage is TRBJ2-1; D perhaps matches TRBD2 (5 bases). The V end lost 6 bases, the J end lost 8 bases, and 11 bases lay between the germline ends. The CDR3 length is 12 residues. The V gene's germline CDR1 is LGHNT and CDR2 FRNRAP. CDR3 residues: CASGTGLHEQFF. DNA of the CDR3: TGTGCTAGTGGAACGGGATTGCATGAGCAGTTCTTC.

The CDR3 coding sequence is TGTGCCAGCAGCTTGGGAATAGGGTTCCTGGGCACTGAAGCTTTCTTT. Its translation is CASSLGIGFLGTEAFF. This chain joins TRBV5-8 and TRBJ1-1; D is unclear. The ends were cut back, 0 bases at V and 4 bases at J, with 16 bases in the middle. Germline V gene data show CDR1 as SGHTS and CDR2 as YDEGEE. The CDR3 has 16 amino acids.

The chain recombines TRBV5-1 with TRBJ2-1; TRBD2 is a possible D gene (5 bases). This CDR3 is built from 16 residues. The V gene lost 3 bases and the J gene lost 6 bases, with 19 bases spanning the gap. The germline gives CDR1 SGHRS, CDR2 YFSETQ. DNA for the CDR3: TGCGCCAGCAGCTCCGGACCGACCACTAGGGTCAATGAGCAGTTCTTC. This gives the protein CASSSGPTTRVNEQFF.

The genes are TRBV6-1 and TRBJ2-7; 8 positions agree with TRBD1. This CDR3 is 14 amino acids long. J lost 4 bases, V lost 3 bases, and 5 bases had no gene match. The germline V gene has CDR1 MNHNS and CDR2 SASEGT. In DNA, the CDR3 is TGTGCCAGCAGTGAGTTGGACAGGGCGTACGAGCAGTACTTC. Its protein is CASSELDRAYEQYF.

The CDR3 bases are TGCAGCGTCTTATCAGGGGTAGCTGGAAACACCATATATTTT. Translation: CSVLSGVAGNTIYF. J is TRBJ1-3 and V is TRBV29-1; D possibly corresponds to TRBD1 (6 bases). The CDR3 contains 14 residues. Trimming stripped 6 bases from V and 2 bases from J, with 14 bases between. Germline V gene sequence: CDR1 SQVTM, CDR2 ANQGSEA. The full variable domain, completed using reference TRBV29-1 and TRBJ1-3, is SAVISQKPSRDICQRGTSLTIQCQVDSQVTMMFWYRQQPGQSLTLIATANQGSEATYESGFVIDKFPISRPNLTFSTLTVSNMSPEDSSIYLCSVLSGVAGNTIYFGEGSWLTVV.

This chain links TRBV23-1 with TRBJ2-3, with a tentative D call TRBD2 (7 bases). TRBV23-1 is recorded as an ORF, its role being uncertain. The CDR3 loop spans 15 amino acids. Trimming pared 10 bases from V and 0 bases from J, leaving 17 bases between. CDR3 amino acids: CAIPPEGGSTDTQYF. The CDR3 nucleotides are TGCGCCATCCCCCCGGAGGGGGGGAGCACAGATACGCAGTATTTT.

The V call is TRBV27, the J call TRBJ2-5; D is uncertain. The CDR3 has 14 residues. V dropped 2 bases and J dropped 2 bases, with 9 bases sitting between them. CDR1 is MNHEY and CDR2 is SMNVEV in the germline V gene (reference sequence). CDR3: CASSLGPQQETQYF. CDR3 nucleotide sequence: TGTGCCAGCAGTTTAGGACCACAGCAAGAGACCCAGTACTTC.

V gene TRBV6-5 combines with J gene TRBJ2-1, with a possible D match to TRBD2 (6 bases). CDR3 length: 16 amino acids. The V end was cut by 0 bases, the J end by 2 bases, with 11 bases between. Per the germline V gene, CDR1 is MNHEY and CDR2 is SVGAGI. CDR3 protein: CASSYSGGETYNEQFF. For the CDR3, the DNA is TGTGCCAGCAGTTACTCCGGCGGGGAGACCTACAATGAGCAGTTCTTC.

The CDR3 sequence: CASSGWGRRRGYTF. In nucleotides, the CDR3 is TGTGCCAGCAGTGGGTGGGGGCGAAGGCGCGGCTACACCTTC. The chain is built from TRBV27 and TRBJ1-2, with D possibly matching TRBD1 (6 bases). Trimming shortened V by 5 bases and J by 8 bases, and 18 bases separated the two germline ends. The CDR3 contains 14 residues. Germline V gives CDR1 MNHEY, CDR2 SMNVEV (reference sequence).

This clone was picked up one time. The J gene is TRBJ1-5, the V gene TRBV19; possibly TRBD1 for D (5 bases). Per germline, CDR1 LNHDA and CDR2 SQIVND (reference sequence). Trimming removed 3 bases at V and 6 bases at J, with 12 bases between. The CDR3 covers 14 residues. The CDR3 DNA reads TGTGCCAGTAGTATGTGGGGCCCTGGTCAGCCCCAGCATTTT. It translates to CASSMWGPGQPQHF. The variable domain in full, with the rest retrieved from reference TRBV19 and TRBJ1-5, is DGGITQSPKYLFRKEGQNVTLSCEQNLNHDAMYWYRQDPGQGLRLIYYSQIVNDFQKGDIAEGYSVSREKKESFPLTVTSAQKNPTAFYLCASSMWGPGQPQHFGDGTRLSIL.

The chain carries TRBV5-6 and TRBJ1-2; D remains ambiguous. Germline CDR1 is SGHDT and CDR2 is YYEEEE. The CDR3 is made up of 16 amino acids. The V end was cut by 5 bases, the J end by 0 bases, with 17 bases between. CDR3 in DNA: TGTGCCAGCAGTTCCGGAGTTGGGAGAGCTAACTATGGCTACACCTTC. Translated: CASSSGVGRANYGYTF. The full variable domain, rest sourced from reference TRBV5-6 and TRBJ1-2, is DAGVTQSPTHLIKTRGQQVTLRCSPKSGHDTVSWYQQALGQGPQFIFQYYEEEERQRGNFPDRFSGHQFPNYSSELNVNALLLGDSALYLCASSSGVGRANYGYTFGSGTRLTVV.

This rearrangement joins TRBV14 to TRBJ2-1; D is ambiguous. The V gene's germline CDR1 is SGHDN and CDR2 FVKESK. Trimming removed 1 base from V and 0 bases from J, with 10 bases in between. The CDR3 is 16 amino acids. Here the CDR3 reads CASSQVVGSSYNEQFF. The CDR3 region has the DNA TGTGCCAGCAGCCAAGTAGTCGGGTCCTCCTACAATGAGCAGTTCTTC.

J is TRBJ1-1 and V is TRBV4-1; D is uncertain. The CDR3 contains 11 residues. Germline values: CDR1 MGHRA, CDR2 YSYEKL. V lost 4 bases to trimming and J lost 7 bases, with 7 bases between them. The CDR3 here is CASSRYNEAFF. The CDR3 nucleotides read TGCGCCAGCAGCCGCTACAATGAAGCTTTCTTT.

A note on this clone: Other nucleotide sequences in the sample specify the same CDR3. The rearrangement joins TRBV12-2 to TRBJ1-3; the D call in the table, TRBD1, was not verified against the DNA. TRBV12-2 is a listed pseudogene. The CDR3 is made up of 16 amino acids. The CDR3 nucleotides are TGTGCAAGTCGCCCATGGACAGGGTGTTACGGAAACACCATATATTTT. Its protein is CASRPWTGCYGNTIYF.

The rearrangement uses TRBV6-5 and TRBJ1-1, with TRBD1 as a possible D gene (5 bases). This CDR3 is 13 amino acids long. The V gene's germline CDR1 is MNHEY and CDR2 SVGAGI. V was trimmed by 6 bases and J by 6 bases, leaving 14 bases between them. The CDR3 region is CASSPTVEPEAFF. The CDR3 DNA sequence: TGTGCCAGCAGCCCGACAGTCGAACCTGAAGCTTTCTTT.

The count of this clone is one. This chain uses TRBV7-9 with TRBJ2-5, with 13 bases matching TRBD2. Losses at the gene ends were 5 bases for V and 2 bases for J; bases not matched to a gene: 2. Germline V gene data show CDR1 as SEHNR and CDR2 as FQNEAQ (reference sequence). This CDR3 contains 15 residues. The chain's CDR3 is CASSQLAGGQETQYF. In DNA, the CDR3 is TGTGCCAGCAGCCAACTAGCGGGGGGGCAAGAGACCCAGTACTTC.

The chain links TRBV6-5 to TRBJ2-5; D gene ambiguous. In germline, CDR1 is MNHEY, CDR2 SVGAGI. Trimming took off 2 bases at V and 2 bases at J, with 12 bases between the two ends. The length of the CDR3 is 15 residues. The chain's CDR3 is CASSYGPRLQETQYF. The DNA of the CDR3 is TGTGCCAGCAGTTACGGCCCGAGATTACAAGAGACCCAGTACTTC.

This chain links TRBV18 with TRBJ2-3; D may be TRBD2 (6 bases). Germline CDR1 is KGHSH and CDR2 is LQKENI. There are 16 residues in the CDR3. Trimming took 5 bases from V and 0 from J, leaving 15 bases between them. CDR3 sequence reads: CASSAGTGTSTDTQYF. The CDR3 coding sequence is TGTGCCAGCTCAGCAGGGACCGGGACTAGCACAGATACGCAGTATTTT.